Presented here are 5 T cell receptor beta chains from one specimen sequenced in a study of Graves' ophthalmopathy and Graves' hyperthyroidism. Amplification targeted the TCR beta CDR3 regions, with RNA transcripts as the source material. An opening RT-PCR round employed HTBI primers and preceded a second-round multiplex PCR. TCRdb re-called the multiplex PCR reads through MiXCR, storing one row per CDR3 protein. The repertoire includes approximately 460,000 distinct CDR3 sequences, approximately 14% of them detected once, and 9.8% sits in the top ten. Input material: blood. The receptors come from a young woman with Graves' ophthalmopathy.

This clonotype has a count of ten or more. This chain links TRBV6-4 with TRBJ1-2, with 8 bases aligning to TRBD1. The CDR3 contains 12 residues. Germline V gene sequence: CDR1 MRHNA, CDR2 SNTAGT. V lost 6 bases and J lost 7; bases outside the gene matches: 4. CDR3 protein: CASRGQEGGYTF. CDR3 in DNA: TGTGCCAGCAGGGGACAGGAGGGTGGCTACACCTTC.

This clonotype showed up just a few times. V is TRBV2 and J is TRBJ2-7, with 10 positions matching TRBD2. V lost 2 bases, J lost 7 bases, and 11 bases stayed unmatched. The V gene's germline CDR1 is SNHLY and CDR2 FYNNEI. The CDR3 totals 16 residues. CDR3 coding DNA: TGTGCCAGCAGTGAATTTGGCCTAGCGGGAGCGGAGGAGCAGTACTTC. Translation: CASSEFGLAGAEEQYF. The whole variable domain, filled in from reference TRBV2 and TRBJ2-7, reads EPEVTQTPSHQVTQMGQEVILRCVPISNHLYFYWYRQILGQKVEFLVSFYNNEISEKSEIFDDQFSVERPDGSNFTLKIRSTKLEDSAMYFCASSEFGLAGAEEQYFGPGTRLTVT.

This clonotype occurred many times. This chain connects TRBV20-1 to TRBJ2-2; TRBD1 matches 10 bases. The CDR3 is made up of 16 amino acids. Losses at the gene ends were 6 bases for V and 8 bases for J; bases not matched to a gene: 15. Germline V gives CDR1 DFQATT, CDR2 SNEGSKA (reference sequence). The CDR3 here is CSAAPLRQGASGELFF. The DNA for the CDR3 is TGCAGTGCCGCCCCGCTCCGACAGGGGGCAAGTGGGGAGCTGTTTTTT.

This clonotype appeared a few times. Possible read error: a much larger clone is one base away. The CDR3 coding sequence is TGTGCCAGCAGTTTATGGACGGACCTCCGAGGTCGGGAGGCCCAGTACTTC. Translation gives CASSLWTDLRGREAQYF. The chain uses TRBV28 and TRBJ2-5; the match to TRBD2 covers 7 bases. CDR1 is MDHEN and CDR2 is SYDVKM in the germline V gene. CDR3 length: 17 residues. The trim removed 0 bases at V and 9 bases at J, leaving 16 bases unmatched.

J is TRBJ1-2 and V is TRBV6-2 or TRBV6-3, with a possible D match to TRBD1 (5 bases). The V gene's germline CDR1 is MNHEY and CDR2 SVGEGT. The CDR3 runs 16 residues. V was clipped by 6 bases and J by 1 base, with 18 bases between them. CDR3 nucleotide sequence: TGTGCCAGCAGAAGGCCCGGGACCACACTTAACTATGGCTACACCTTC. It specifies CASRRPGTTLNYGYTF.